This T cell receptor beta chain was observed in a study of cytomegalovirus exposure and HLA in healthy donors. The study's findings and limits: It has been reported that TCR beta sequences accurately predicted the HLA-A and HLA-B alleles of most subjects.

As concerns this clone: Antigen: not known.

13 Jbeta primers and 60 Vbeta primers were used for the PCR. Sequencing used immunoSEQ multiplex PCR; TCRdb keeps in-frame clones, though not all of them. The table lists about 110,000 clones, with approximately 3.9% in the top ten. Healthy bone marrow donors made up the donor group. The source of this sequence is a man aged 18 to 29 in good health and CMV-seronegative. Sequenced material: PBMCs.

The CDR3 DNA follows: TGTGCCAGCAGCGTAGGTGGACAGGAGACCCAGTACTTC. It translates to CASSVGGQETQYF. The chain carries TRBV9 and TRBJ2-5; the D gene is possibly TRBD1 (6 bases). V was trimmed by 0 bases and J by 5 bases, leaving 8 bases between them. The CDR3 extends over 13 amino acids. From germline, CDR1 is SGDLS and CDR2 YYNGEE.